Below are 27 T cell receptor beta chains sequenced from a single sample in a study of blood T cell repertoires in COVID-19. Data came from immunoSEQ multiplex PCR; TCRdb stores just in-frame clones and leaves some out. The data hold some 250,000 clones, with around 81% observed a single time. Input material: peripheral blood. The source is an older woman with active or convalescent COVID-19.

V is TRBV3-1 (or the pseudogene TRBV3-2) and J is TRBJ2-5; 7 bases map to TRBD1. The CDR3 length is 13 residues. V shed 3 bases, J shed 3 bases, and the junction held 1 base outside the gene matches. Per the germline V gene, CDR1 is LGHDT and CDR2 is YNNKEL (reference sequence). This CDR3 is CASSHDREETQYF. CDR3 sequence (DNA): TGTGCCAGCAGCCACGACAGGGAAGAGACCCAGTACTTC.

This chain connects TRBV12-3 or TRBV12-4 to TRBJ1-1, with D maybe TRBD1 (6 bases). The CDR3 extends over 13 amino acids. V lost 7 bases, J lost 10 bases, and 19 bases lay in between. The CDR3 loop is CASINLGWGRAFF. The DNA for the CDR3 is TGTGCCAGCATCAACCTGGGGTGGGGGCGAGCTTTCTTT.

This clone showed up just once. The CDR3 reads CASSRTATGGANEQFF. As DNA, the CDR3 is TGTGCCAGCAGCCGTACCGCGACAGGGGGGGCCAATGAGCAGTTCTTC. The rearrangement uses TRBV3-1 (or the pseudogene TRBV3-2) and TRBJ2-1, with 9 bases aligning to TRBD1. CDR3 length: 16 amino acids. Germline V gives CDR1 LGHDT, CDR2 YNNKEL (reference sequence). The V gene end was trimmed by 4 bases and the J gene end by 6 bases; junction bases not matched to a gene: 10.

The V gene is TRBV10-2, the J gene TRBJ1-4, with no clear D. The CDR3 consists of 12 residues. CDR1 and CDR2 from the germline V gene are WSHSY and SAAADI. The V gene lost 7 bases and the J gene lost 8 bases, with 11 bases spanning the gap. CDR3 sequence (DNA): TGCGCCAGCATGAGGAACGGCGAAAAACTGTTTTTT. It codes for CASMRNGEKLFF.

This clone has a handful of counts. The chain joins TRBV20-1 to TRBJ2-5, with D possibly TRBD1 on 6 matching bases. Trimming pared 3 bases from V and 4 bases from J, leaving 15 bases between. CDR1 and CDR2 (germline): DFQATT, SNEGSKA (reference sequence). The length of the CDR3 is 14 residues. The CDR3 here is CSASLEGDLETQYF. The CDR3 bases are TGCAGTGCTAGTCTAGAGGGGGATCTAGAGACCCAGTACTTC.

CDR3 nucleotide sequence: TGTGCCAGCAGTCGGGTGGCAGCCCCTCCTCCTAGCACAGATACGCAGTATTTT. The encoded protein is CASSRVAAPPPSTDTQYF. The chain uses TRBV2 and TRBJ2-3; D unclear. V lost 5 bases and J lost 0, with 21 bases in between. Germline CDR1 and CDR2: SNHLY and FYNNEI. The CDR3 totals 18 residues. The full variable domain, its missing parts supplied by reference TRBV2 and TRBJ2-3, is EPEVTQTPSHQVTQMGQEVILRCVPISNHLYFYWYRQILGQKVEFLVSFYNNEISEKSEIFDDQFSVERPDGSNFTLKIRSTKLEDSAMYFCASSRVAAPPPSTDTQYFGPGTRLTVL.

This sequence joins TRBV19 and TRBJ2-3, with 10 bases aligning to TRBD2. Germline CDR1 LNHDA, CDR2 SQIVND (reference sequence). The CDR3 has 15 amino acids. V lost 3 bases to trimming and J lost 2 bases; unmatched junction nucleotides: 2. DNA for the CDR3: TGTGCCAGTAGTATGAGCGGGGGGGCCACAGATACGCAGTATTTT. Its protein product is CASSMSGGATDTQYF.

The rearrangement joins TRBV12-3 or TRBV12-4 to TRBJ2-3; tentatively, D is TRBD1 (5 bases). Trimming took 6 bases from V and 2 from J, leaving 9 bases between them. The CDR3 totals 13 residues. CDR3 region: CASRVTATDTQYF. The CDR3 DNA sequence: TGTGCCAGCAGGGTGACAGCCACAGATACGCAGTATTTT.

The chain links TRBV4-3 to TRBJ2-5; 11 bases are a match to TRBD2. CDR1 is LGHNA and CDR2 is YSLEER in the germline V gene. Unmatched junction bases numbered 7, after V lost 0 bases and J lost 1 base. The CDR3 covers 18 residues. CDR3 protein: CASSQDDLAGGIQETQYF. CDR3 coding DNA: TGCGCCAGCAGCCAAGACGATCTAGCGGGGGGAATCCAAGAGACCCAGTACTTC.

This clone was seen once. The chain joins TRBV19 to TRBJ2-1; the D gene is possibly TRBD1 (5 bases). Trimming pared 5 bases from V and 9 bases from J, leaving 20 bases between. The CDR3 consists of 15 residues. Per the germline V gene, CDR1 is LNHDA and CDR2 is SQIVND (reference sequence). CDR3 bases: TGTGCCAGTAGTCGAGCTCCTGGGGCACAAGTTGAGCAGTTCTTC. Its translation is CASSRAPGAQVEQFF. Full variable domain (missing parts from reference TRBV19 and TRBJ2-1): DGGITQSPKYLFRKEGQNVTLSCEQNLNHDAMYWYRQDPGQGLRLIYYSQIVNDFQKGDIAEGYSVSREKKESFPLTVTSAQKNPTAFYLCASSRAPGAQVEQFFGPGTRLTVL.

The chain combines TRBV29-1 with TRBJ2-7; 10 nucleotides match TRBD1. The J segment lost 7 bases and the V segment lost 2 bases, leaving 11 bases of the junction unmatched. This CDR3 is built from 15 residues. Germline values: CDR1 SQVTM, CDR2 ANQGSEA. The CDR3 DNA sequence: TGCAGCGTTGAAAAGAAGGGACAGGGGACGGGGGAGCAGTACTTC. This codes for CSVEKKGQGTGEQYF.

This clone was recorded a few times. The genes are TRBV5-5 and TRBJ1-2; 9 bases align to TRBD1. The CDR3 sequence is 15 residues long. In germline, CDR1 is SGHKS, CDR2 YYEKEE (reference sequence). With 4 bases clipped from V and 2 bases from J, the junction kept 6 bases outside the gene matches. Written as DNA, the CDR3 is TGTGCCAGCAGCCCGTCGACAGGGGGGAACTATGGCTACACCTTC. Protein product: CASSPSTGGNYGYTF.

A remark on this clone: The same CDR3 can be traced to other DNA sequences in this sample. V is TRBV12-3 or TRBV12-4 and J is TRBJ1-2, with TRBD1 matching 8 bases. The CDR3 has 13 amino acids. The trim removed 5 bases at V and 8 bases at J, leaving 7 bases unmatched. The chain's CDR3 is CASSPGQGYGYTF. DNA for the CDR3: TGTGCCAGCAGTCCCGGACAGGGTTACGGCTACACCTTC.

The chain couples TRBV18 to TRBJ1-1; D is possibly TRBD1 (5 bases). This CDR3 comprises 15 residues. V lost 3 bases and J lost 3, with 14 bases in between. Per the germline V gene, CDR1 is KGHSH and CDR2 is LQKENI. Written as DNA, the CDR3 is TGTGCCAGCTCACCTTCCTCTTCAGGGCACACTGAAGCTTTCTTT. Residues: CASSPSSSGHTEAFF.

V and J are TRBV5-1 and TRBJ2-2; 8 bases align to TRBD1. Trimming at V came to 4 bases and at J to 4 bases, leaving 6 bases not matched to a gene. The CDR3 has 15 amino acids. Germline assignment: CDR1 SGHRS and CDR2 YFSETQ. The CDR3 bases are TGCGCCAGCAGCCCTCGCCAGGGGGCCACCGGGGAGCTGTTTTTT. Its protein is CASSPRQGATGELFF. Looking up the rest from reference TRBV5-1 and TRBJ2-2 gives the full variable domain: KAGVTQTPRYLIKTRGQQVTLSCSPISGHRSVSWYQQTPGQGLQFLFEYFSETQRNKGNFPGRFSGRQFSNSRSEMNVSTLELGDSALYLCASSPRQGATGELFFGEGSRLTVL.

V is TRBV12-3 or TRBV12-4 and J is TRBJ2-3; D call uncertain. V was pared by 4 bases and J by 4 bases, with 6 bases between. This CDR3 has 12 amino acids. CDR3 region: CASSSTPDTQYF. CDR3 nucleotide sequence: TGTGCCAGCAGTTCCACTCCAGATACGCAGTATTTT.

The gene calls are TRBV30 and TRBJ1-1; D call uncertain. The CDR3 has 13 amino acids. V was trimmed by 0 bases and J by 4 bases, leaving 9 bases between them. Germline lookup yields CDR1 GTSNPN and CDR2 SVGIG (reference sequence). The CDR3 bases are TGTGCCTGGAGTGTAACGACGGGCACTGAAGCTTTCTTT. Translating gives CAWSVTTGTEAFF.

Only one count was recorded for this clone. The chain recombines TRBV7-3 with TRBJ2-1; 8 bases are a match to TRBD2. The germline CDR1 and CDR2 sequences are SGHTA and FQGTGA. Losses at the gene ends were 2 bases for V and 5 bases for J; bases not matched to a gene: 5. The CDR3 contains 15 residues. This CDR3 reads CASSLDGGVNNEQFF. CDR3 DNA: TGTGCCAGCAGCTTAGACGGGGGGGTTAACAATGAGCAGTTCTTC.

In this sample, this clone turned up a few times. This sequence joins TRBV18 and TRBJ1-1; a possible D gene is TRBD1 (6 bases). The length of the CDR3 is 14 residues. The germline gives CDR1 KGHSH, CDR2 LQKENI. V lost 3 bases and J 7 bases, leaving 15 bases between the germline ends. CDR3 DNA: TGTGCCAGCTCACCCCAGGGGCGGATGAGTGAAGCTTTCTTT. Its translation: CASSPQGRMSEAFF.

The chain couples TRBV9 to TRBJ1-2, with a tentative D call TRBD1 (6 bases). The CDR3 is made up of 19 amino acids. Trimming removed 0 bases from V and 0 bases from J, with 21 bases in between. Per the germline V gene, CDR1 is SGDLS and CDR2 is YYNGEE. CDR3 loop: CASSVADRVSTGANYGYTF. CDR3 sequence (DNA): TGTGCCAGCAGCGTAGCCGATAGAGTTTCGACAGGCGCTAACTATGGCTACACCTTC.

The V call is TRBV3-1 (or the pseudogene TRBV3-2), the J call TRBJ1-1; D is perhaps TRBD1 (6 bases). Germline-derived CDR1 and CDR2 are LGHDT and YNNKEL (reference sequence). There are 13 residues in the CDR3. Trimming left V 3 bases short and J 5 bases short, with 10 bases between. Here the CDR3 DNA reads TGTGCCAGCAGCCAGGGACACCAGACTGAAGCTTTCTTT. Its translation is CASSQGHQTEAFF.

J is TRBJ1-1 and V is TRBV7-8, with TRBD1 matching 8 bases. With V trimmed by 5 bases and J by 0 bases, 5 bases remained unmatched. The germline gives CDR1 SGHVS, CDR2 FQNEAQ. CDR3 length equals 15 residues. In nucleotides, the CDR3 is TGTGCCAGCAGCCCACCGGACAGGGTGAACACTGAAGCTTTCTTT. This codes for CASSPPDRVNTEAFF. Based on the CDR3 plus reference TRBV7-8 and TRBJ1-1, the full variable domain is GAGVSQSPRYKVAKRGQDVALRCDPISGHVSLFWYQQALGQGPEFLTYFQNEAQLDKSGLPSDRFFAERPEGSVSTLKIQRTQQEDSAVYLCASSPPDRVNTEAFFGQGTRLTVV.

The rearrangement joins TRBV19 to TRBJ2-7, with TRBD1 matching over 9 bases. Unmatched junction bases numbered 8, after V lost 4 bases and J lost 7 bases. The CDR3 covers 14 residues. CDR1 is LNHDA and CDR2 is SQIVND in the germline V gene (reference sequence). The CDR3 coding sequence is TGTGCCAGTAGTACTGGGGACAGGGAAGGGGAGCAGTACTTC. This sequence encodes CASSTGDREGEQYF.

The chain recombines TRBV30 with TRBJ1-6, with 7 nucleotides matching TRBD1. The germline V gene has CDR1 GTSNPN and CDR2 SVGIG (reference sequence). The V and J ends lost 7 bases and 2 bases, in that order; junction bases with no gene match: 8. This CDR3 region has 15 residues. The CDR3 bases are TGTGCCTTAGGGGGCGCTTTACCCTATAATTCACCCCTCCACTTT. Its protein is CALGGALPYNSPLHF.

This clone turned up a few times. V is TRBV6-2 or TRBV6-3 and J is TRBJ1-5, with D tentatively TRBD1 (5 bases). Trimming left V 0 bases short and J 6 bases short, with 12 bases between. CDR3 length equals 15 residues. Germline CDR1 is MNHEY and CDR2 is SVGEGT. Written as DNA, the CDR3 is TGTGCCAGCAGTTACTCCGGGGGAGTTGCTCAGCCCCAGCATTTT. Its translation is CASSYSGGVAQPQHF.

The chain combines TRBV2 with TRBJ1-1; no definite D call. The CDR3 extends over 14 amino acids. Germline-derived CDR1 and CDR2 are SNHLY and FYNNEI. The V and J ends lost 7 bases and 1 base respectively, with 13 bases between them. CDR3 coding DNA: TGTGCCAGCACCTTCGGGTTTGGGAACACTGAAGCTTTCTTT. Translating gives CASTFGFGNTEAFF.

V usage is TRBV6-5 and J usage is TRBJ1-5, with 7 bases that match TRBD1. This CDR3 region has 14 residues. V dropped 6 bases and J dropped 2; count of bases not matched to a gene: 4. Looked up from germline, CDR1 is MNHEY and CDR2 is SVGAGI. The CDR3 loop is CASSRQGGNQPQHF. CDR3 nucleotides: TGTGCCAGCAGCAGACAGGGTGGCAATCAGCCCCAGCATTTT.